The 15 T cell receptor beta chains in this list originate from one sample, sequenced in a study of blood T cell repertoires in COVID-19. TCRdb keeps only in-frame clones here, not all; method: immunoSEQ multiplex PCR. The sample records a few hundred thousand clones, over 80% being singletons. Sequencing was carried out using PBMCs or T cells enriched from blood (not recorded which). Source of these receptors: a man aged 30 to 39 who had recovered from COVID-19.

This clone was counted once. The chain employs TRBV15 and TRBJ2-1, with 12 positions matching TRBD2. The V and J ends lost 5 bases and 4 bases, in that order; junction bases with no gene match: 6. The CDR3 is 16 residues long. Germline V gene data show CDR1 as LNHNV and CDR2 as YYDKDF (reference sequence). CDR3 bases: TGTGCCACCAGCGGGACTAGCGGGCTCCCTTACAATGAGCAGTTCTTC. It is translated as CATSGTSGLPYNEQFF.

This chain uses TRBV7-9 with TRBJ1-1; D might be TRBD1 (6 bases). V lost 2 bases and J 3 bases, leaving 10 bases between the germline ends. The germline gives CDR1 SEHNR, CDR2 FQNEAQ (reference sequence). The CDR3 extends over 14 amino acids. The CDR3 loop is CASSLKGDYTEAFF. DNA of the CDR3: TGTGCCAGCAGCTTAAAGGGGGATTACACTGAAGCTTTCTTT.

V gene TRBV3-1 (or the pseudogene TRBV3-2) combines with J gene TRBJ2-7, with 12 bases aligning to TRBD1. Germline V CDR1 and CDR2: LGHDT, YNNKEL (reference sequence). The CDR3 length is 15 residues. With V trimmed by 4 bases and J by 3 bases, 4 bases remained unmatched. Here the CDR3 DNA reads TGTGCCAGCAGCCCCCGGGACAGGGGGCTCTACGAGCAGTACTTC. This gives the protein CASSPRDRGLYEQYF.

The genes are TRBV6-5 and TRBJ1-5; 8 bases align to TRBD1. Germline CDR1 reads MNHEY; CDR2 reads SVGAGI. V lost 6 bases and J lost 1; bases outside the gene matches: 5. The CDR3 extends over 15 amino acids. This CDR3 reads CASSATGVSNQPQHF. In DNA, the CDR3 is TGTGCCAGCAGCGCGACAGGGGTAAGCAATCAGCCCCAGCATTTT.

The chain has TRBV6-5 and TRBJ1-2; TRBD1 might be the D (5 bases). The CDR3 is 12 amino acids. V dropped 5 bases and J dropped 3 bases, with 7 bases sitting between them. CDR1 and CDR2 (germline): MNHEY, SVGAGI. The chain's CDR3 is CASSQGHYGYTF. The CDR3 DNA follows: TGTGCCAGCAGTCAGGGTCACTATGGCTACACCTTC.

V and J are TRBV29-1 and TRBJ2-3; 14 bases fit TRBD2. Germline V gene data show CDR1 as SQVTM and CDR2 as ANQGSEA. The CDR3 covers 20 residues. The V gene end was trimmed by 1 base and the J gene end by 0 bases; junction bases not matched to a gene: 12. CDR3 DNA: TGCAGCGTTGAAGGGTTCGCAGGACTAGCGGGGGGCCCTAGCACAGATACGCAGTATTTT. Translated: CSVEGFAGLAGGPSTDTQYF.

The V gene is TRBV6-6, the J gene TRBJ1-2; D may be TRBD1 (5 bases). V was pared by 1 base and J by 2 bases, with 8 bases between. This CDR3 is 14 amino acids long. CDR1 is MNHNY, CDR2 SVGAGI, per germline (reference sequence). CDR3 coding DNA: TGTGCCAGCAGTTACTGGGGGGAAAACTATGGCTACACCTTC. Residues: CASSYWGENYGYTF.

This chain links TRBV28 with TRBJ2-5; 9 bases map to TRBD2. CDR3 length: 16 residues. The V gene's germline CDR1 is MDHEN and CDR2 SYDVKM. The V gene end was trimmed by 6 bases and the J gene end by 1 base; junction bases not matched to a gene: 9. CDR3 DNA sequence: TGTGCCAGCAGACCCTCGGGGCGGGGGGGCCAAGAGACCCAGTACTTC. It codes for CASRPSGRGGQETQYF.

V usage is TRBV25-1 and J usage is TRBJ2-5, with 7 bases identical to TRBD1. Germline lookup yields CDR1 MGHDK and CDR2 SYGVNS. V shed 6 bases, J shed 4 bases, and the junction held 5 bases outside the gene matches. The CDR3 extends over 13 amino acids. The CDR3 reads CASRRTGGETQYF. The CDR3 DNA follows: TGTGCCAGCAGGAGGACAGGAGGAGAGACCCAGTACTTC. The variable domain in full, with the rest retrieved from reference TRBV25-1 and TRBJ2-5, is EADIYQTPRYLVIGTGKKITLECSQTMGHDKMYWYQQDPGMELHLIHYSYGVNSTEKGDLSSESTVSRIRTEHFPLTLESARPSHTSQYLCASRRTGGETQYFGPGTRLLVL.

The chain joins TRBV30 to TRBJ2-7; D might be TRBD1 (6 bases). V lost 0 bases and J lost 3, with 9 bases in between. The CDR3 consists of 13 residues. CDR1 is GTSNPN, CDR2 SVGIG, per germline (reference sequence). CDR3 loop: CAWSVGGGYEQYF. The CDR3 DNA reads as TGTGCCTGGAGTGTAGGGGGTGGCTACGAGCAGTACTTC.

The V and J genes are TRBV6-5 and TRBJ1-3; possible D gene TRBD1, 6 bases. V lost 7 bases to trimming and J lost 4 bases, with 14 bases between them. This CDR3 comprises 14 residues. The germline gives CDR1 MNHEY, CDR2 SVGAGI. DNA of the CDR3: TGTGCCAGCATCTGGGGGCAGGCAGGAAACACCATATATTTT. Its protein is CASIWGQAGNTIYF.

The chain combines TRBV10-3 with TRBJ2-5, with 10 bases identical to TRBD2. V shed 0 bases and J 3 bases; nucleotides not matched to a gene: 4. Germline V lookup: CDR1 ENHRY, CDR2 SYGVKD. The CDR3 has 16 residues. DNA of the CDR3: TGTGCCATCAGTGAGTCACTAGCGGGGCAGGAAGAGACCCAGTACTTC. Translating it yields CAISESLAGQEETQYF.

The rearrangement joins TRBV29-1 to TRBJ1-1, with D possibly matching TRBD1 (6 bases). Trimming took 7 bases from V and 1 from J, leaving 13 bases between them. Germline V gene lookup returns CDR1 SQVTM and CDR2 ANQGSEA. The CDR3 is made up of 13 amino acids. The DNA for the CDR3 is TGCAGCGCTTGGGGGACACCGAACACTGAAGCTTTCTTT. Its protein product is CSAWGTPNTEAFF. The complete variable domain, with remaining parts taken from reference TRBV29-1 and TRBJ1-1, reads SAVISQKPSRDICQRGTSLTIQCQVDSQVTMMFWYRQQPGQSLTLIATANQGSEATYESGFVIDKFPISRPNLTFSTLTVSNMSPEDSSIYLCSAWGTPNTEAFFGQGTRLTVV.

The DNA of the CDR3 is TGTGCCAGCTCACAAGACAGGGACGGCTACACCTTC. It is translated as CASSQDRDGYTF. The chain has TRBV18 and TRBJ1-2; 7 bases map to TRBD1. The CDR3 spans 12 residues. V lost 4 bases and J lost 8; bases outside the gene matches: 4. Germline lookup yields CDR1 KGHSH and CDR2 LQKENI.

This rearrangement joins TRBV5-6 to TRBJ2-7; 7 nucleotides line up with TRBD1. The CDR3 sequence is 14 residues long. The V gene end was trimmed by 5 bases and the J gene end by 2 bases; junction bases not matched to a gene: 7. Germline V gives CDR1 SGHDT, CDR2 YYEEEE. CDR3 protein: CASSSTGTAYEQYF. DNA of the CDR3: TGTGCCAGCAGTTCGACCGGGACAGCCTACGAGCAGTACTTC.